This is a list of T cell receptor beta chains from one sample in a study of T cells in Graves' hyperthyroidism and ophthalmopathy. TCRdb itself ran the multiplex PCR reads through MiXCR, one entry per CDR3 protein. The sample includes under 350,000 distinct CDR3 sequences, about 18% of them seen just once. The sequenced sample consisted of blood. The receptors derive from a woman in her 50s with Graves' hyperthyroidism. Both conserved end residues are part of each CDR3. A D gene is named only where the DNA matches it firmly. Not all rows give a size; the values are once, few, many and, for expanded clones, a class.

CDR3 DNA: TGCGCCAGCAGCCCACGGTGGCAGGTGGACACTGAAGCTTTCTTT
CDR3 protein: CASSPRWQVDTEAFF
J gene: TRBJ1-1
clone size: few
CDR3 length: 15
D gene: -
V gene: TRBV4-1

CDR3 DNA: TGTGCCAGCAGGGGCCCGGCCCCTGAAGCTTTCTTT
CDR3 protein: CASRGPAPEAFF
J gene: TRBJ1-1
clone size: many
CDR3 length: 12
D gene: -
V gene: TRBV12-3/TRBV12-4

CDR3 DNA: TGTGCCAGCTCACGAGCGGGAGCCGTGTATGAGCAGTACTTC
CDR3 protein: CASSRAGAVYEQYF
J gene: TRBJ2-7
clone size: few
CDR3 length: 14
D gene: TRBD2
V gene: TRBV18

CDR3 DNA: TGTGCCAGCAGTCGGGACAGGGCGGAGGCCCAGTACTTC
CDR3 protein: CASSRDRAEAQYF
J gene: TRBJ2-5
clone size: once
CDR3 length: 13
D gene: TRBD1
V gene: TRBV27

CDR3 DNA: TGTGCCAGCAGCTCGAACCAGGGACTAGTCCTGTTCTTC
CDR3 protein: CASSSNQGLVLFF
J gene: TRBJ2-1
clone size: -
CDR3 length: 13
D gene: TRBD2
V gene: TRBV7-3

CDR3 DNA: TGTGCCAGCAGTGGGGACACCACTGGAAACACCATATATTTT
CDR3 protein: CASSGDTTGNTIYF
J gene: TRBJ1-3
clone size: many
CDR3 length: 14
D gene: -
V gene: TRBV2

CDR3 DNA: TGCAGTGCTAGCATAACTAGCGGGGGTGATACGCAGTATTTT
CDR3 protein: CSASITSGGDTQYF
J gene: TRBJ2-3
clone size: few
CDR3 length: 14
D gene: TRBD2
V gene: TRBV20-1

CDR3 DNA: TGTGCCAGCAGTTACTCGCCCATAGGCTCTGGAAACACCATATATTTT
CDR3 protein: CASSYSPIGSGNTIYF
J gene: TRBJ1-3
clone size: -
CDR3 length: 16
D gene: -
V gene: TRBV6-5

CDR3 DNA: TGTGCCAGCAGCCAAGTTTTGGGCTCTGGAAACACCATATATTTT
CDR3 protein: CASSQVLGSGNTIYF
J gene: TRBJ1-3
clone size: -
CDR3 length: 15
D gene: -
V gene: TRBV3-1

CDR3 DNA: TGTGCCAGCAGACAGTCTCGGAACACTGAAGCTTTCTTT
CDR3 protein: CASRQSRNTEAFF
J gene: TRBJ1-1
clone size: few
CDR3 length: 13
D gene: -
V gene: TRBV2

CDR3 DNA: TGTGCCTGGAGTGTGAGCGGGAGTCGGACAGATACGCAGTATTTT
CDR3 protein: CAWSVSGSRTDTQYF
J gene: TRBJ2-3
clone size: -
CDR3 length: 15
D gene: TRBD2
V gene: TRBV30

CDR3 DNA: TGTGCCAGCAGCGCCACGTCAGGACTTCAAGAGACCCAGTACTTC
CDR3 protein: CASSATSGLQETQYF
J gene: TRBJ2-5
clone size: few
CDR3 length: 15
D gene: -
V gene: TRBV7-9

CDR3 DNA: TGCGCCAGCAGCCACGCCGGACTAGCGGGGGGTCTTAGCTCCTACAATGAGCAGTTCTTC
CDR3 protein: CASSHAGLAGGLSSYNEQFF
J gene: TRBJ2-1
clone size: -
CDR3 length: 20
D gene: TRBD2
V gene: TRBV4-1

CDR3 DNA: TGCGCCAGCAGCTTGGGAGAAACGGCTGGGAGCCATACGCAGTATTTT
CDR3 protein: CASSLGETAGSHTQYF
J gene: TRBJ2-3
clone size: -
CDR3 length: 16
D gene: -
V gene: TRBV5-1

CDR3 DNA: TGTGCCAGCAGTTACGGGACAGTTAATGAAAAACTGTTTTTT
CDR3 protein: CASSYGTVNEKLFF
J gene: TRBJ1-4
clone size: -
CDR3 length: 14
D gene: TRBD1
V gene: TRBV6-9

CDR3 DNA: TGTGCCACCAAAGCGGGGGGTTCAGATACGCAGTATTTT
CDR3 protein: CATKAGGSDTQYF
J gene: TRBJ2-3
clone size: -
CDR3 length: 13
D gene: TRBD2
V gene: TRBV15

CDR3 DNA: TGCGCCAGCAGAGGGGGGCTTCCGAACACTGAAGCTTTCTTT
CDR3 protein: CASRGGLPNTEAFF
J gene: TRBJ1-1
clone size: many
CDR3 length: 14
D gene: -
V gene: TRBV10-2

CDR3 DNA: TGTGCCAGCAGGCTCGGGGCCAACTACAATGAGCAGTCCTTC
CDR3 protein: CASRLGANYNEQSF
J gene: TRBJ2-1
clone size: once
CDR3 length: 14
D gene: -
V gene: TRBV6-1

CDR3 DNA: TGTGCCAGCAGTTTGGGAGAGGCAGATACGCAGTATTTT
CDR3 protein: CASSLGEADTQYF
J gene: TRBJ2-3
clone size: -
CDR3 length: 13
D gene: -
V gene: TRBV12-3/TRBV12-4

CDR3 DNA: TGCGCCAGCAGCCCCTCCCGGGTCCTCTACAATGAGCAGTTCTTC
CDR3 protein: CASSPSRVLYNEQFF
J gene: TRBJ2-1
clone size: many
CDR3 length: 15
D gene: -
V gene: TRBV5-1